Each of the 21 T cell receptor beta chains below was sequenced from the same sample in a study of T cells in Graves' hyperthyroidism and ophthalmopathy. Amplified TCR beta CDR3 regions came from RNA transcripts. An initial round of RT-PCR targeting the TCR CDR3 relied on the HTBI primer set. TCRdb itself ran the multiplex PCR reads through MiXCR, one entry per CDR3 protein. The sample carries around 300,000 distinct CDR3 sequences, roughly a fifth recorded once. The sequencing input was blood. The receptor source for this set is a man aged 45-65 years with Graves' ophthalmopathy.

The rearrangement links TRBV10-3 to TRBJ2-3; the D is unclear. The CDR3 runs 15 residues. Germline CDR1 ENHRY, CDR2 SYGVKD. Trimming cost V 7 bases and J 0 bases, with 14 bases left between them. This chain's CDR3 is CAITVDGSSTDTQYF. The CDR3 nucleotides read TGTGCCATCACCGTGGACGGTTCTAGCACAGATACGCAGTATTTT.

This clonotype has just a few counts. The CDR3 coding sequence is TGTGCCAGCAGTTTTGGGGGTACTCGCGAGCAGTACTTC. Translation: CASSFGGTREQYF. This chain links TRBV28 with TRBJ2-7, with D possibly called TRBD1 or TRBD2 (5 bases each). V was shortened by 3 bases and J by 6 bases, with 12 bases between the two germline ends. The CDR3 loop spans 13 amino acids. CDR1 is MDHEN, CDR2 SYDVKM, per germline.

This chain uses TRBV28 with TRBJ1-4, with a possible D match to TRBD1 (6 bases). Trimming cost V 3 bases and J 4 bases, with 12 bases left between them. CDR3 length: 15 residues. The germline V gene encodes CDR1 MDHEN and CDR2 SYDVKM. In DNA, the CDR3 is TGTGCCAGCAGTTTCACGGGGGCGGGTAATGAAAAACTGTTTTTT. Translated: CASSFTGAGNEKLFF. The variable domain in full, completed from reference TRBV28 and TRBJ1-4, reads DVKVTQSSRYLVKRTGEKVFLECVQDMDHENMFWYRQDPGLGLRLIYFSYDVKMKEKGDIPEGYSVSREKKERFSLILESASTNQTSMYLCASSFTGAGNEKLFFGSGTQLSVL.

A remark on this clonotype: The junction departs from germline at one end; a sequencing error may be responsible. This chain uses TRBV10-2 with TRBJ2-5, with 12 bases fitting TRBD2. The CDR3 loop spans 15 amino acids. Per the germline V gene, CDR1 is WSHSY and CDR2 is SAAADI. This CDR3 reads CASSSSGRAGETRYF. In DNA, the CDR3 is TGCGCCAGCAGTTCTAGCGGGAGGGCCGGAGAGACCCGGTACTTC.

This clonotype was seen a few times. V and J are TRBV24-1 and TRBJ2-3; D is unresolved. The CDR3 runs 12 residues. The V gene's germline CDR1 is KGHDR and CDR2 SFDVKD. Deletions cut 9 bases from V and 7 bases from J, with 13 bases between. The CDR3 DNA sequence: TGTGCCACCGGCTTGCCGGAGAATACGCAGTATTTT. Translating it yields CATGLPENTQYF.

This clonotype has more than one count but fewer than ten. The rearrangement uses TRBV7-9 and TRBJ1-2; no clear D. This CDR3 contains 12 residues. The germline V and J ends were trimmed by 2 bases and 6 bases, with 7 bases remaining between them. CDR1 and CDR2 (germline): SEHNR, FQNEAQ (reference sequence). Here the CDR3 DNA reads TGTGCCAGCAGCTTAATGGGGAATGGCTACACCTTC. This encodes CASSLMGNGYTF.

This clonotype has just one count. V is TRBV18 and J is TRBJ2-7; 8 bases fit TRBD1. Looked up from germline, CDR1 is KGHSH and CDR2 is LQKENI. V trimming: 3 bases; J trimming: 4 bases; junction bases outside the gene matches: 11. There are 16 residues in the CDR3. In DNA form, the CDR3 reads TGTGCCAGCTCACCGGTAGGAGGGCAGGGGGCTTACGAGCAGTACTTC. Translating it yields CASSPVGGQGAYEQYF.

The CDR3 spells CAANRSYNSPLHF. The CDR3 nucleotides read TGTGCCGCGAACAGAAGCTATAATTCACCCCTCCACTTT. The rearrangement uses TRBV28 and TRBJ1-6; D uncertain. Germline values: CDR1 MDHEN, CDR2 SYDVKM. V was clipped by 11 bases and J by 3 bases, with 11 bases between them. The CDR3 extends over 13 amino acids.

The gene calls are TRBV19 and TRBJ1-1, with 8 bases matching TRBD1. This CDR3 spans 13 amino acids. Unmatched junction bases numbered 4, after V lost 5 bases and J lost 5 bases. Germline loops: CDR1 LNHDA, CDR2 SQIVND (reference sequence). For the CDR3, the DNA is TGTGCCAGTAGTTGGACAGGGTTGACTGAAGCTTTCTTT. As protein: CASSWTGLTEAFF.

The sample holds many counts of this clonotype. The chain is built from TRBV7-9 and TRBJ2-7; TRBD2 agrees at 12 bases. The trim removed 2 bases at V and 1 base at J, leaving 9 bases unmatched. The CDR3 is 18 amino acids. Per germline, CDR1 SEHNR and CDR2 FQNEAQ (reference sequence). CDR3: CASSLPKGLAGQSYEQYF. The CDR3 bases are TGTGCCAGCAGCTTACCGAAAGGACTAGCGGGACAATCCTACGAGCAGTACTTC.

This clonotype came up a few times. The rearrangement links TRBV6-1 to TRBJ2-3; 13 bases are shared with TRBD2. The CDR3 contains 17 residues. In germline, CDR1 is MNHNS, CDR2 SASEGT. V lost 5 bases, J lost 5 bases, and 10 bases stayed unmatched. This chain's CDR3 is CASSFEGLAGLGDTQYF. DNA for the CDR3: TGTGCCAGCAGTTTCGAGGGACTAGCGGGGCTGGGAGATACGCAGTATTTT.

In this sample, this clonotype turned up many times. This chain connects TRBV10-1 to TRBJ2-2; the D is unclear. This CDR3 is built from 15 residues. V lost 6 bases and J 4 bases, leaving 15 bases between the germline ends. Per the germline V gene, CDR1 is WNHNN and CDR2 is SYGVQD (reference sequence). This CDR3 reads CASSPSLVGTGELFF. The CDR3, as DNA: TGCGCCAGCAGCCCGTCGTTGGTAGGCACCGGGGAGCTGTTTTTT.

This clonotype was seen ten or more times. This chain connects TRBV20-1 to TRBJ2-7; TRBD2 matches at 10 bases. This CDR3 has 17 amino acids. The V gene's germline CDR1 is DFQATT and CDR2 SNEGSKA (reference sequence). The V segment lost 5 bases and the J segment 1 base; nucleotides outside the gene matches: 14. As DNA, the CDR3 is TGCAGTGCTCCCCGGACTAGCGGAGCCACCCCTTCCTACGAGCAGTACTTC. Encoded protein: CSAPRTSGATPSYEQYF.

In its sample, this clonotype was seen a few times. The V and J genes are TRBV15 and TRBJ2-1, with 7 bases matching TRBD2. This CDR3 is built from 16 residues. With 0 bases clipped from V and 6 bases from J, the junction kept 8 bases outside the gene matches. Germline CDR1 LNHNV, CDR2 YYDKDF (reference sequence). The DNA for the CDR3 is TGTGCCACCAGCAGAGACGGGACTATCGGGACCAATGAGCAGTTCTTC. This sequence encodes CATSRDGTIGTNEQFF.

As concerns this clonotype: This may arise from a read error, as a much more abundant clone is one base away. V gene TRBV20-1 combines with J gene TRBJ2-7; no definite D call. The CDR3 has 11 amino acids. CDR1 and CDR2 from the germline V gene are DFQATT and SNEGSKA (reference sequence). Trimming cost V 5 bases and J 6 bases, with 11 bases left between them. In DNA, the CDR3 is TGCAGTGCTTCCACCATCGGCGAGCAGTACTTC. Its translation: CSASTIGEQYF.

This clonotype was counted between two and nine times. J is TRBJ2-7 and V is TRBV19; 11 bases agree with TRBD2. Germline-derived CDR1 and CDR2 are LNHDA and SQIVND (reference sequence). The trim removed 4 bases at V and 4 bases at J, leaving 6 bases unmatched. This CDR3 spans 15 amino acids. This chain's CDR3 is CASSTGLAGPYEQYF. The CDR3 DNA follows: TGTGCCAGTAGTACTGGACTAGCGGGCCCATACGAGCAGTACTTC.

Details on this clonotype: It may be a read error: a sequence one base away is much more abundant. The chain employs TRBV5-1 and TRBJ2-1, with 12 bases fitting TRBD1. The CDR3 runs to 16 residues. CDR1 and CDR2 (germline): SGHRS, YFSETQ. Trimming removed 4 bases from V and 11 bases from J; junction bases left unmatched: 13. In DNA, the CDR3 is TGCGCCAGCAGCGCGTACCGGGACAGGGGGCTGGATAAGCAGTTCTTC. Amino acid sequence: CASSAYRDRGLDKQFF. Filled out from reference TRBV5-1 and TRBJ2-1, the complete variable domain reads KAGVTQTPRYLIKTRGQQVTLSCSPISGHRSVSWYQQTPGQGLQFLFEYFSETQRNKGNFPGRFSGRQFSNSRSEMNVSTLELGDSALYLCASSAYRDRGLDKQFFGPGTRLTVL.

This clonotype came up a few times. The V and J genes are TRBV28 and TRBJ1-2; 7 bases map to TRBD1. Germline values: CDR1 MDHEN, CDR2 SYDVKM. This CDR3 spans 14 amino acids. V shed 5 bases and J 4 bases; nucleotides not matched to a gene: 7. CDR3 in amino acids: CASSLMDRLYGYTF. CDR3 bases: TGTGCCAGCAGTCTAATGGACAGGCTCTATGGCTACACCTTC.

The chain employs TRBV2 and TRBJ1-1; D call uncertain. Trimming left V 5 bases short and J 3 bases short, with 10 bases between. Per the germline V gene, CDR1 is SNHLY and CDR2 is FYNNEI. The CDR3 totals 13 residues. The CDR3 region has the DNA TGTGCCAGCAGTTTCAGGATCGACACTGAAGCTTTCTTT. This encodes CASSFRIDTEAFF.

This clonotype turned up a few times. This chain joins TRBV20-1 and TRBJ1-1; 12 bases map to TRBD1. The germline V gene encodes CDR1 DFQATT and CDR2 SNEGSKA (reference sequence). Trimming cost V 3 bases and J 7 bases; bases outside gene matches: 6. CDR3 length: 14 amino acids. CDR3 loop: CSASTGTGGVEAFF. CDR3 DNA sequence: TGCAGTGCTAGTACCGGGACAGGGGGCGTTGAAGCTTTCTTT.

This clonotype appeared a few times. The chain couples TRBV7-2 to TRBJ1-6; 10 nucleotides match TRBD1. V lost 5 bases, J lost 6 bases, and 4 bases stayed unmatched. This CDR3 comprises 15 residues. Germline V CDR1 and CDR2: SGHTA, FQGNSA. The CDR3 reads CASSATGGGNSPLHF. In DNA, the CDR3 is TGTGCCAGCAGCGCGACAGGGGGCGGTAATTCACCCCTCCACTTT.